This TCR beta chain stems from a study of cytomegalovirus exposure and HLA in healthy donors. Study background: Assignment to the Caucasian-associated ancestry cluster applied to around 82% of the approximately 400 genotyped donors.

Study-wide results and limits: The authors considered a cluster of highly shared sequence variants likely to be a sequencing artifact. Researchers reported in a later analysis that a missense DCLRE1C variant was tied to TCR beta V- and J-gene trimming. Using the classifier, cytomegalovirus status was reportedly diagnosed with high specificity and sensitivity.

Trimming removed 2 bases at V and 3 bases at J, with 6 bases between. Germline loops: CDR1 SGHNT, CDR2 YYREEE (reference sequence). This CDR3 is built from 12 residues. 60 Vbeta and 13 Jbeta primers were used in PCR. The protocol was immunoSEQ multiplex PCR, while the TCRdb copy is restricted to in-frame clones and leaves out a portion. The sample lists 160,000 or so clones, approximately 76% occurring once. A note on this clone: The antigen remains undetermined.

This TCR came from a man in his 60s in good health and CMV-seronegative. Sequences were obtained from PBMCs. This rearrangement joins TRBV5-4 to TRBJ2-7; no clear D. CDR3 sequence (DNA): TGTGCCAGCAGCTTTCAGGACTACGAGCAGTACTTC. It translates to CASSFQDYEQYF.